Listed below are T cell receptor beta chains from one sample, sequenced in a study of beta chain features in type 1 diabetes. Assay: immunoSEQ multiplex PCR; the TCRdb copy retains only in-frame clones and omits some. Of over 150,000 clones in the sample, 7% to 9% were seen once. Input material: central memory CD4+ T cells from blood. The receptors were gathered from a man younger than 35 with type 1 diabetes. CDR3s include the opening cysteine and the closing phenylalanine or tryptophan. Each record gives: J gene, V gene, D gene, clone size, CDR3 DNA, CDR3 protein. A D gene is named only where the DNA matches it firmly. Clone sizes are given selectively: once, few, many, or a class where the clone is expanded.

j_gene: TRBJ1-3
v_gene: TRBV7-6
d_gene: NA
abundance: NA
CDR3nt: TGTGCCAGCAGTGCACAGGTCTCTGGAAACACCATATATTTT
CDR3aa: CASSAQVSGNTIYF

j_gene: TRBJ2-5
v_gene: TRBV10-1
d_gene: TRBD1
abundance: NA
CDR3nt: TGCGCCAGCAGCCGGGACAGCCAAGAGACCCAGTACTTC
CDR3aa: CASSRDSQETQYF

j_gene: TRBJ2-7
v_gene: TRBV7-9
d_gene: NA
abundance: NA
CDR3nt: TGTGCCAGCAGTTCGGGTGGCGAGCAGTACTTC
CDR3aa: CASSSGGEQYF

j_gene: TRBJ2-1
v_gene: TRBV19
d_gene: NA
abundance: few
CDR3nt: TGTGCCAGTAGTCGACTGGTTTCGAATGAGCAGTTCTTC
CDR3aa: CASSRLVSNEQFF

j_gene: TRBJ2-1
v_gene: TRBV6-5
d_gene: TRBD1
abundance: NA
CDR3nt: TGTGCCAGCAGTTACTCGGGACAGGGGAACAATGAGCAGTTCTTC
CDR3aa: CASSYSGQGNNEQFF

j_gene: TRBJ1-5
v_gene: TRBV2
d_gene: NA
abundance: NA
CDR3nt: TGTGCCAGCGATCGGCAAGCAGGTCAGCCCCAGCATTTT
CDR3aa: CASDRQAGQPQHF

j_gene: TRBJ1-2
v_gene: TRBV30
d_gene: NA
abundance: many
CDR3nt: TGTGCCTGGAGAGTTACAGGGCTCTATGGCTACACCTTC
CDR3aa: CAWRVTGLYGYTF

j_gene: TRBJ2-2
v_gene: TRBV28
d_gene: TRBD2
abundance: few
CDR3nt: TGTGCCAGCATAGGAGCGGGGGGACCCACCGGGGAGCTGTTTTTT
CDR3aa: CASIGAGGPTGELFF

j_gene: TRBJ2-4
v_gene: TRBV6-5
d_gene: NA
abundance: few
CDR3nt: TGTGCCAGCAAGGTCCAGGGCTGGAGGGACATTCAGTACTTC
CDR3aa: CASKVQGWRDIQYF

j_gene: TRBJ2-3
v_gene: TRBV5-6
d_gene: NA
abundance: NA
CDR3nt: TGTGCCAGCAGCTTGAGGGCGGGGGCCCACACAGATACGCAGTATTTT
CDR3aa: CASSLRAGAHTDTQYF

j_gene: TRBJ2-1
v_gene: TRBV18
d_gene: TRBD2
abundance: NA
CDR3nt: TGTGCCAGCTCACCAGGACTAGCGGGACTTGGGAATGAGCAGTTCTTC
CDR3aa: CASSPGLAGLGNEQFF

j_gene: TRBJ1-1
v_gene: TRBV11-2
d_gene: NA
abundance: few
CDR3nt: TGTGCCAGCAGCTCCGCCGGGGGGGCGAACACTGAAGCTTTCTTT
CDR3aa: CASSSAGGANTEAFF

j_gene: TRBJ1-1
v_gene: TRBV5-1
d_gene: TRBD1
abundance: NA
CDR3nt: TGCGCCAGCAGCTTAGGACAGGAGCACACTGAAGCTTTCTTT
CDR3aa: CASSLGQEHTEAFF

j_gene: TRBJ2-7
v_gene: TRBV5-4
d_gene: TRBD1
abundance: few
CDR3nt: TGTGCCAGCAGCGGACGGACAGGGGGGCGGAACGAGCAGTACTTC
CDR3aa: CASSGRTGGRNEQYF

j_gene: TRBJ1-6
v_gene: TRBV7-9
d_gene: NA
abundance: many
CDR3nt: TGTGCCAGCAGCTTTTGGACAGATAATTCACCCCTCCACTTT
CDR3aa: CASSFWTDNSPLHF

j_gene: TRBJ2-7
v_gene: TRBV29-1
d_gene: TRBD2
abundance: few
CDR3nt: TGCAGCGTAGTCGGGACTACCTCTTCCTACGAGCAGTACTTC
CDR3aa: CSVVGTTSSYEQYF

j_gene: TRBJ2-3
v_gene: TRBV7-9
d_gene: TRBD2
abundance: few
CDR3nt: TGTGCCAGCAGCTTATCCCTAGCGGGGTCTGATACGCAGTATTTT
CDR3aa: CASSLSLAGSDTQYF

j_gene: TRBJ2-5
v_gene: TRBV5-1
d_gene: TRBD2
abundance: NA
CDR3nt: TGCGCCAGCAGCTTGGCCGGCGGACACGGGAGGGAGACCCAGTACTTC
CDR3aa: CASSLAGGHGRETQYF

j_gene: TRBJ2-1
v_gene: TRBV5-1
d_gene: NA
abundance: NA
CDR3nt: TGCGCCAGCAGCTTGGGCTATTCCTACAATGAGCAGTTCTTC
CDR3aa: CASSLGYSYNEQFF

j_gene: TRBJ2-5
v_gene: TRBV6-1
d_gene: TRBD2
abundance: NA
CDR3nt: TGTGCCACCCGATGGGCGGGAGGCCCACAAGAGACCCAGTACTTC
CDR3aa: CATRWAGGPQETQYF

j_gene: TRBJ1-1
v_gene: TRBV7-2
d_gene: TRBD1
abundance: NA
CDR3nt: TGTGCCAGCAGCCGCGGACAGGGATACACTGAAGCTTTCTTT
CDR3aa: CASSRGQGYTEAFF

j_gene: TRBJ2-5
v_gene: TRBV11-2
d_gene: TRBD1
abundance: NA
CDR3nt: TGTGCCAGCAGCTTAGCAGGGACAGGGACAGAGACCCAGTACTTC
CDR3aa: CASSLAGTGTETQYF

j_gene: TRBJ2-7
v_gene: TRBV5-1
d_gene: TRBD2
abundance: NA
CDR3nt: TGCGCCAGCAGCCCTGGTCCGGCTAGCGGGGGGGGATACGAGCAGTACTTC
CDR3aa: CASSPGPASGGGYEQYF

j_gene: TRBJ1-1
v_gene: TRBV11-2
d_gene: TRBD1
abundance: once
CDR3nt: TGTGCCAGCAGCTTAGTGACAGGGCCCACTGAAGCTTTCTTT
CDR3aa: CASSLVTGPTEAFF

j_gene: TRBJ2-7
v_gene: TRBV5-4
d_gene: TRBD1
abundance: few
CDR3nt: TGTGCCAGCAGCTTGATGACAGGGGTCCACGAGCAGTACTTC
CDR3aa: CASSLMTGVHEQYF

j_gene: TRBJ2-1
v_gene: TRBV7-2
d_gene: NA
abundance: few
CDR3nt: TGTGCCAGCAGCTTAGGCCAGTACAATGAGCAGTTCTTC
CDR3aa: CASSLGQYNEQFF

j_gene: TRBJ1-1
v_gene: TRBV29-1
d_gene: NA
abundance: NA
CDR3nt: TGCAGCGTTTCAGGGCAGGGGTGGAACACTGAAGCTTTCTTT
CDR3aa: CSVSGQGWNTEAFF

j_gene: TRBJ2-1
v_gene: TRBV19
d_gene: NA
abundance: few
CDR3nt: TGTGCCAGTAGTATCGGCAGGTACAATGAGCAGTTCTTC
CDR3aa: CASSIGRYNEQFF

j_gene: TRBJ2-3
v_gene: TRBV7-9
d_gene: TRBD2
abundance: NA
CDR3nt: TGTGCCAGCAGCTCCCGGGCAGGGAGGGTGCTCACAGATACGCAGTATTTT
CDR3aa: CASSSRAGRVLTDTQYF

j_gene: TRBJ1-2
v_gene: TRBV4-3
d_gene: NA
abundance: NA
CDR3nt: TGCGCCAGCAGCCAAGGGGGCAACGGCTACACCTTC
CDR3aa: CASSQGGNGYTF

j_gene: TRBJ2-7
v_gene: TRBV15
d_gene: TRBD1
abundance: few
CDR3nt: TGTGCCACCGAAAGGGACAGGGGTTTCTCCGAGCAGTACTTC
CDR3aa: CATERDRGFSEQYF

j_gene: TRBJ2-1
v_gene: TRBV5-6
d_gene: NA
abundance: many
CDR3nt: TGTGCCAGCAGCAGACAGGACAATGAGCAGTTCTTC
CDR3aa: CASSRQDNEQFF

j_gene: TRBJ1-5
v_gene: TRBV6-5
d_gene: NA
abundance: few
CDR3nt: TGTGCCAGCGGGAGGAGCAATCAGCCCCAGCATTTT
CDR3aa: CASGRSNQPQHF

j_gene: TRBJ2-1
v_gene: TRBV9
d_gene: TRBD2
abundance: NA
CDR3nt: TGTGCCAGCAGCGTAGGGCCAGCGGGGGCGGGGAATGAGCAGTTCTTC
CDR3aa: CASSVGPAGAGNEQFF

j_gene: TRBJ2-7
v_gene: TRBV11-2
d_gene: NA
abundance: few
CDR3nt: TGTGCCAGCAGCTTACAGGGGAAAAGGTACGAGCAGTACTTC
CDR3aa: CASSLQGKRYEQYF

j_gene: TRBJ2-3
v_gene: TRBV9
d_gene: TRBD2
abundance: NA
CDR3nt: TGTGCCAGCAGCCCAGGGACTACCGACACAGATACGCAGTATTTT
CDR3aa: CASSPGTTDTDTQYF

j_gene: TRBJ2-7
v_gene: TRBV11-2
d_gene: NA
abundance: NA
CDR3nt: TGTGCCAGCAGCCTTTTTTACGAGCAGTACTTC
CDR3aa: CASSLFYEQYF

j_gene: TRBJ1-2
v_gene: TRBV6-5
d_gene: NA
abundance: few
CDR3nt: TGTGCCAGCAGTTACTCAGGGGACTATGGCTACACCTTC
CDR3aa: CASSYSGDYGYTF

j_gene: TRBJ1-4
v_gene: TRBV25-1
d_gene: TRBD1
abundance: few
CDR3nt: TGTGCCAGCAGTGGACAGGGAGATGAAAAACTGTTTTTT
CDR3aa: CASSGQGDEKLFF

j_gene: TRBJ2-5
v_gene: TRBV5-5
d_gene: NA
abundance: NA
CDR3nt: TGTGCCAGCAGCGGGCCTGGGACTCAAGAGACCCAGTACTTC
CDR3aa: CASSGPGTQETQYF

j_gene: TRBJ2-5
v_gene: TRBV4-3
d_gene: NA
abundance: NA
CDR3nt: TGCGCCAGCAGCGCAGGGCCAGAGACCCAGTACTTC
CDR3aa: CASSAGPETQYF

j_gene: TRBJ1-3
v_gene: TRBV27
d_gene: NA
abundance: NA
CDR3nt: TGTGCCTCGAGGCGTCTAAGCTCTGGAAACACCATATATTTT
CDR3aa: CASRRLSSGNTIYF

j_gene: TRBJ2-5
v_gene: TRBV7-6
d_gene: NA
abundance: few
CDR3nt: TGTGCCAGCAGCCTTCAAGAGACCCAGTACTTC
CDR3aa: CASSLQETQYF

j_gene: TRBJ2-1
v_gene: TRBV2
d_gene: NA
abundance: NA
CDR3nt: TGTGCCAGCTCGGGTGGAGCCGACGCCTACAATGAGCAGTTCTTC
CDR3aa: CASSGGADAYNEQFF

j_gene: TRBJ2-1
v_gene: TRBV5-1
d_gene: TRBD2
abundance: NA
CDR3nt: TGCGCCAGCAGCCCACGTAGCGGGAGCTCCTACAATGAGCAGTTCTTC
CDR3aa: CASSPRSGSSYNEQFF

j_gene: TRBJ2-3
v_gene: TRBV7-7
d_gene: TRBD2
abundance: NA
CDR3nt: TGTGCCAGCAGCTTAGACGGGGGGGACACAGATACGCAGTATTTT
CDR3aa: CASSLDGGDTDTQYF

j_gene: TRBJ1-6
v_gene: TRBV6-6
d_gene: TRBD1
abundance: NA
CDR3nt: TGTGCCAGCAGTTACGGGACAGATTCACCCCTCCACTTT
CDR3aa: CASSYGTDSPLHF

j_gene: TRBJ1-6
v_gene: TRBV7-2
d_gene: NA
abundance: once
CDR3nt: TGTGCCAGCAGCTTAGACACTAATTCACCCCTCCACTTT
CDR3aa: CASSLDTNSPLHF

j_gene: TRBJ2-2
v_gene: TRBV11-2
d_gene: TRBD2
abundance: few
CDR3nt: TGTGCCAGCAGCTTCGGACTAGCCCCCGGGGAGCTGTTTTTT
CDR3aa: CASSFGLAPGELFF

j_gene: TRBJ2-1
v_gene: TRBV7-2
d_gene: TRBD2
abundance: few
CDR3nt: TGTGCCAGCAGCTCGCAGCGGGAGTATGAGCAGTTCTTC
CDR3aa: CASSSQREYEQFF

j_gene: TRBJ1-4
v_gene: TRBV28
d_gene: NA
abundance: medium-sized
CDR3nt: TGTGCCAGCAGTTTTATGGCAGGATCTAATGAAAAACTGTTTTTT
CDR3aa: CASSFMAGSNEKLFF

j_gene: TRBJ1-4
v_gene: TRBV19
d_gene: NA
abundance: few
CDR3nt: TGTGCCAGTGGCCGCCCCAAACTGTTTTTT
CDR3aa: CASGRPKLFF

j_gene: TRBJ2-1
v_gene: TRBV19
d_gene: NA
abundance: few
CDR3nt: TGTGCCAGTAGGGGGCCCAACAACAATGAGCAGTTCTTC
CDR3aa: CASRGPNNNEQFF

j_gene: TRBJ2-2
v_gene: TRBV25-1
d_gene: NA
abundance: NA
CDR3nt: TGTGCCAGCAGTGATTGGCAGGTGGACACCGGGGAGCTGTTTTTT
CDR3aa: CASSDWQVDTGELFF

j_gene: TRBJ2-5
v_gene: TRBV2
d_gene: NA
abundance: few
CDR3nt: TGTGCCAGCAGTGGTCAGGGTTTTCAAGAGACCCAGTACTTC
CDR3aa: CASSGQGFQETQYF

j_gene: TRBJ1-2
v_gene: TRBV7-8
d_gene: TRBD1
abundance: NA
CDR3nt: TGTGCCAGCAGCTTAGCGCTAGGGGGCACAGGAGGCTACACCTTC
CDR3aa: CASSLALGGTGGYTF